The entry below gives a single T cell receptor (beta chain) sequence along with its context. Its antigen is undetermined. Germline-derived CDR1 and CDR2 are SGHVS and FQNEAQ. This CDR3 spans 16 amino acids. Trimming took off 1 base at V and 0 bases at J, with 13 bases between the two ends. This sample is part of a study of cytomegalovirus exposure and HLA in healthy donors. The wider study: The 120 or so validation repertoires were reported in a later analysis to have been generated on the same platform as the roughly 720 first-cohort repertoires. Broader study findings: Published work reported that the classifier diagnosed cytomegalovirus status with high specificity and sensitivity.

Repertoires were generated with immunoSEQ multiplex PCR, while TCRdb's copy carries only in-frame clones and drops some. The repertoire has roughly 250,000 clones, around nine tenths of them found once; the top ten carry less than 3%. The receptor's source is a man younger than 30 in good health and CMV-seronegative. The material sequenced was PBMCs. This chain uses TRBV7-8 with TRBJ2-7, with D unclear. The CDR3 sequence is CASSLVAEPISYEQYF. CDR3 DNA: TGTGCCAGCAGCTTAGTTGCGGAACCCATCTCCTACGAGCAGTACTTC. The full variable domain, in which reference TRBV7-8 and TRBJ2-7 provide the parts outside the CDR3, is GAGVSQSPRYKVAKRGQDVALRCDPISGHVSLFWYQQALGQGPEFLTYFQNEAQLDKSGLPSDRFFAERPEGSVSTLKIQRTQQEDSAVYLCASSLVAEPISYEQYFGPGTRLTVT.